Following are 25 T cell receptor beta chains from one sample sequenced in a study of early T cells in non-severe SARS-CoV-2 infection. MiXCR, run by TCRdb on the 5' RACE reads, gives a single entry per CDR3 protein. The sample includes 20,000 to 25,000 distinct CDR3 sequences, 4.5% to 5% of them seen just once. The sample consisted of whole blood. These receptors were collected from an adult who was a healthcare worker with PCR-confirmed SARS-CoV-2 infection or an uninfected control (not recorded which).

This clonotype was found many times. The rearrangement joins TRBV7-9 to TRBJ1-3, with D possibly TRBD1 on 5 matching bases. V lost 5 bases, J lost 0 bases, and 14 bases lay in between. CDR1 and CDR2 from the germline V gene are SEHNR and FQNEAQ (reference sequence). This CDR3 has 16 amino acids. CDR3: CASSRSTGTSGNTIYF. CDR3 nucleotide sequence: TGTGCCAGCAGCCGGTCGACGGGGACCTCTGGAAACACCATATATTTT. Based on the CDR3 plus reference TRBV7-9 and TRBJ1-3, the full variable domain is DTGVSQNPRHKITKRGQNVTFRCDPISEHNRLYWYRQTLGQGPEFLTYFQNEAQLEKSRLLSDRFSAERPKGSFSTLEIQRTEQGDSAMYLCASSRSTGTSGNTIYFGEGSWLTVV.

This chain joins TRBV29-1 and TRBJ2-4; D assignment may be TRBD1 or TRBD2 (5 bases each). This CDR3 has 14 residues. The V gene lost 6 bases and the J gene lost 0 bases, with 12 bases spanning the gap. The germline V gene has CDR1 SQVTM and CDR2 ANQGSEA. In DNA form, the CDR3 reads TGCAGCGTGGAGGACAACCTAGCCAAAAACATTCAGTACTTC. Translated: CSVEDNLAKNIQYF. The full variable domain, its missing parts supplied by reference TRBV29-1 and TRBJ2-4, is SAVISQKPSRDICQRGTSLTIQCQVDSQVTMMFWYRQQPGQSLTLIATANQGSEATYESGFVIDKFPISRPNLTFSTLTVSNMSPEDSSIYLCSVEDNLAKNIQYFGAGTRLSVL.

The chain has TRBV29-1 and TRBJ2-3, with D unclear. Germline V CDR1 and CDR2: SQVTM, ANQGSEA. The CDR3 runs to 14 residues. Trimming cost V 0 bases and J 4 bases, with 11 bases left between them. The CDR3 DNA reads as TGCAGCGTTGAAGATGGCAGCAGTGCAGATACGCAGTATTTT. Protein: CSVEDGSSADTQYF.

This clonotype was seen many times. V usage is TRBV7-6 and J usage is TRBJ2-3, with 10 nucleotides matching TRBD1. With 0 bases clipped from V and 6 bases from J, the junction kept 3 bases outside the gene matches. Germline CDR1 is SGHVS and CDR2 is FNYEAQ. The CDR3 has 15 amino acids. The CDR3 protein is CASSLAGTGVDTQYF. The CDR3 region has the DNA TGTGCCAGCAGCTTAGCGGGGACAGGGGTGGATACGCAGTATTTT. Supplemented by reference TRBV7-6 and TRBJ2-3, the full variable domain reads GAGVSQSPRYKVTKRGQDVALRCDPISGHVSLYWYRQALGQGPEFLTYFNYEAQQDKSGLPNDRFSAERPEGSISTLTIQRTEQRDSAMYRCASSLAGTGVDTQYFGPGTRLTVL.

This clonotype was seen just once. A read error is possible here, since a much larger clone lies one base away. The chain has TRBV20-1 and TRBJ2-2; 9 nucleotides match TRBD1. The CDR3 is 15 amino acids. CDR1 DFQATT and CDR2 SNEGSKA come from the germline V gene (reference sequence). In DNA form, the CDR3 reads TGCAGTGCTAGAGATCAACAGGGGGCTCTCGGGGAGCTGCTTTTT. Translating gives CSARDQQGALGELLF.

This clonotype was picked up many times. CDR3 nucleotides: TGTGCCAGCTTACTAGCGGGGGCCGCGAACACCGGGGAGCTGTTTTTT. Translation: CASLLAGAANTGELFF. The V call is TRBV2, the J call TRBJ2-2, with 11 bases identical to TRBD2. Looked up from germline, CDR1 is SNHLY and CDR2 is FYNNEI. The V segment lost 8 bases and the J segment 0 bases; nucleotides outside the gene matches: 5. CDR3 length equals 16 residues.

Within the sample, this clonotype is medium-sized. The CDR3, as DNA: TGTGCCAGCAGCCTGTCCAGCAAGAATTCACCCCTCCACTTT. It encodes CASSLSSKNSPLHF. The chain uses TRBV7-9 and TRBJ1-6; D unresolved. The germline V gene encodes CDR1 SEHNR and CDR2 FQNEAQ (reference sequence). V lost 5 bases and J 7 bases, leaving 12 bases between the germline ends. The CDR3 loop spans 14 amino acids.

This clonotype was seen many times. The J gene is TRBJ1-1, the V gene TRBV20-1; 7 bases match TRBD1. The V gene end was trimmed by 3 bases and the J gene end by 5 bases; junction bases not matched to a gene: 6. The CDR3 covers 13 residues. From germline, CDR1 is DFQATT and CDR2 SNEGSKA (reference sequence). The CDR3 DNA is TGCAGTGCTAGGAAGGGGGCGAGGACTGAAGCTTTCTTT. Its protein is CSARKGARTEAFF.

A remark on this clonotype: Germline and junction disagree at one end, which may indicate a read error. The chain couples TRBV7-7 to TRBJ2-4; TRBD2 is a possible D gene (6 bases). The germline V gene encodes CDR1 SSHAT and CDR2 FNYEAQ (reference sequence). This CDR3 spans 13 amino acids. This CDR3 is CASSLAVGDIQYF. In nucleotides, the CDR3 is TGTGCTAGCAGCTTAGCGGTCGGGGACATTCAGTACTTC.

The gene calls are TRBV5-5 and TRBJ2-7, with TRBD2 matching over 10 bases. In germline, CDR1 is SGHKS, CDR2 YYEKEE (reference sequence). V lost 0 bases to trimming and J lost 0 bases; unmatched junction nucleotides: 12. The CDR3 is made up of 19 amino acids. DNA of the CDR3: TGTGCCAGCAGCTTGGCAGCTAGCGGGGGCCCGACCGTCTCCTACGAGCAGTACTTC. It codes for CASSLAASGGPTVSYEQYF.

This clonotype came up many times. V usage is TRBV19 and J usage is TRBJ1-2, with a weak D call TRBD1 (5 bases). Trimming removed 6 bases at V and 0 bases at J, with 14 bases between. This CDR3 is built from 15 residues. CDR1 is LNHDA, CDR2 SQIVND, per germline (reference sequence). In nucleotides, the CDR3 is TGTGCCAGTAGCCTGGGACGTCCGGCTAACTATGGCTACACCTTC. The encoded protein is CASSLGRPANYGYTF.

This clonotype was counted only a few times. The J gene is TRBJ2-7, the V gene TRBV4-3, with D perhaps given as TRBD1 or TRBD2 (5 bases each). The CDR3 is 14 amino acids. The germline V and J ends were trimmed by 0 bases and 3 bases, with 9 bases remaining between them. Germline CDR1 and CDR2: LGHNA and YSLEER. In nucleotides, the CDR3 is TGCGCCAGCAGCCAAGATGGTGGGGGCTACGAGCAGTACTTC. This encodes CASSQDGGGYEQYF.

By its share, this clonotype is medium-sized (0.01 to 0.1%). V and J are TRBV30 and TRBJ2-3; D remains ambiguous. The CDR3 sequence is 14 residues long. V shed 4 bases and J shed 3 bases, with 14 bases lying between them. Germline CDR1 is GTSNPN and CDR2 is SVGIG (reference sequence). The CDR3 sequence: CAWNKAKGTDTQYF. Written as DNA, the CDR3 is TGTGCCTGGAATAAGGCGAAGGGTACAGATACGCAGTATTTT.

In this sample, this clonotype turned up a few times. The V and J genes are TRBV6-2 or TRBV6-3 and TRBJ1-1, with D perhaps TRBD1 (6 bases). The V gene lost 5 bases and the J gene lost 3 bases, with 10 bases spanning the gap. This CDR3 comprises 13 residues. Germline CDR1 reads MNHEY; CDR2 reads SVGEGT. CDR3 sequence reads: CASSTWTDTEAFF. The CDR3 nucleotides are TGTGCCAGCAGTACGTGGACAGACACTGAAGCTTTCTTT.

This clonotype was detected ten times or more. The chain couples TRBV7-2 to TRBJ1-1; D is undetermined. V lost 3 bases and J lost 2, with 4 bases in between. This CDR3 region has 12 residues. The V gene's germline CDR1 is SGHTA and CDR2 FQGNSA. The CDR3 here is CASSFSNTEAFF. The CDR3 nucleotides are TGTGCCAGCAGCTTCAGTAACACTGAAGCTTTCTTT.

This clonotype occurred a few times. The CDR3 protein is CSVRVGPAGDSYEQYF. CDR3 DNA: TGCAGCGTCCGAGTAGGGCCAGCGGGGGACTCCTACGAGCAGTACTTC. The rearrangement joins TRBV29-1 to TRBJ2-7; TRBD2 aligns across 8 bases. The CDR3 spans 16 residues. J was trimmed by 0 bases and V by 6 bases; bases with no gene match: 13. Germline values: CDR1 SQVTM, CDR2 ANQGSEA.

The V and J genes are TRBV20-1 and TRBJ2-7; TRBD2 matches 9 bases. The V gene's germline CDR1 is DFQATT and CDR2 SNEGSKA (reference sequence). There are 15 residues in the CDR3. Losses at the gene ends were 5 bases for V and 6 bases for J; bases not matched to a gene: 14. The CDR3 protein is CSASRIAGVLSEQYF. CDR3 nucleotides: TGCAGTGCTTCCCGGATAGCGGGGGTTCTATCCGAGCAGTACTTC.

This chain joins TRBV20-1 and TRBJ2-2; D not resolved. Per germline, CDR1 DFQATT and CDR2 SNEGSKA (reference sequence). V lost 5 bases, J lost 6 bases, and 10 bases lay in between. The CDR3 length is 12 residues. The CDR3 DNA follows: TGCAGTGCTCTCAGGAGCGCCGGGGAGCTGTTTTTT. Amino acids: CSALRSAGELFF.

This clonotype has ten or more counts. V is TRBV5-1 and J is TRBJ1-6; TRBD1 agrees at 8 bases. In germline, CDR1 is SGHRS, CDR2 YFSETQ. J gave up 8 bases and V 2 bases, and 3 bases lay outside the gene matches. The CDR3 spans 14 residues. In DNA, the CDR3 is TGCGCCAGCAGCTTCAACAGGGGGGATTCACCCCTCCACTTT. This codes for CASSFNRGDSPLHF.

The chain carries TRBV2 and TRBJ2-4; no clear D gene. Germline V CDR1 and CDR2: SNHLY, FYNNEI. The CDR3 consists of 12 residues. Trimming removed 7 bases at V and 0 bases at J, with 4 bases between. Here the CDR3 DNA reads TGTGCCAGCACCCTAGCCAAAAACATTCAGTACTTC. It codes for CASTLAKNIQYF. The variable domain in full, with the rest retrieved from reference TRBV2 and TRBJ2-4, is EPEVTQTPSHQVTQMGQEVILRCVPISNHLYFYWYRQILGQKVEFLVSFYNNEISEKSEIFDDQFSVERPDGSNFTLKIRSTKLEDSAMYFCASTLAKNIQYFGAGTRLSVL.

This clonotype was observed a few times. V is TRBV7-2 and J is TRBJ2-5, with 11 positions matching TRBD2. J was trimmed by 5 bases and V by 2 bases; bases with no gene match: 7. The CDR3 runs 16 residues. In germline, CDR1 is SGHTA, CDR2 FQGNSA. The CDR3 sequence: CASSLSSSGGFETQYF. Here the CDR3 DNA reads TGTGCCAGCAGCTTAAGTTCTAGCGGGGGGTTTGAGACCCAGTACTTC.

Ten or more counts support this clonotype. The chain links TRBV7-2 to TRBJ1-5, with a weak D call TRBD1 (5 bases). CDR1 SGHTA and CDR2 FQGNSA come from the germline V gene. V lost 5 bases, J lost 8 bases, and 13 bases lay in between. CDR3 length: 13 amino acids. CDR3 sequence: CASSGAMREPQHF. The CDR3 region has the DNA TGTGCCAGCAGCGGGGCCATGAGGGAGCCCCAGCATTTT.

There are many counts of this clonotype. The chain links TRBV3-1 to TRBJ1-2; D is unresolved. This CDR3 contains 15 residues. Germline V gives CDR1 LGHDT, CDR2 YNNKEL (reference sequence). The V gene lost 4 bases and the J gene lost 2 bases, with 14 bases spanning the gap. The CDR3 loop is CASSPEFIGNYGYTF. CDR3 bases: TGTGCCAGCAGCCCGGAGTTTATTGGAAACTATGGCTACACCTTC.

This clonotype was observed many times. This chain connects TRBV2 to TRBJ1-1, with unresolved D. Germline CDR1 reads SNHLY; CDR2 reads FYNNEI. The CDR3 runs 14 residues. Trimming cost V 6 bases and J 11 bases, with 22 bases left between them. CDR3 protein: CASSPRVRQSYAFF. The CDR3 DNA sequence: TGTGCCAGCAGCCCTAGGGTTCGTCAATCGTATGCTTTCTTT.

V gene TRBV10-3 combines with J gene TRBJ2-5; tentatively, D is TRBD1 (5 bases). Between the trimmed V and J ends, which lost 8 bases and 1 base, there was a span of 20 bases. This CDR3 is built from 16 residues. Germline CDR1 reads ENHRY; CDR2 reads SYGVKD. The CDR3 nucleotides are TGTGCCATCGGAACGCAGGCGACAGCCCTCCAAGAGACCCAGTACTTC. This encodes CAIGTQATALQETQYF.